Sequencing of this T cell receptor beta chain was carried out in a study of blood T cell repertoires in COVID-19. In the study overall: The origin of the acute and convalescent COVID-19 samples was the United States, Italy and Spain. PBMCs, B-cell-depleted T cells, or T cells were the source of the cDNA or gDNA that made up the material.

Study processing details: Estimation of nucleated cell counts was performed using reference gene primer amplification. The assay was immunoSEQ multiplex PCR, and TCRdb's table has in-frame clones only and misses some. The V and J calls and clone size come from that table; D and trimming were worked out from the DNA. The repertoire holds 30,000 to 50,000 clones, approximately 85% seen once, with 9% to 10% in the top ten. This CDR3 comprises 16 residues. V trimming: 4 bases; J trimming: 4 bases; junction bases outside the gene matches: 7. The germline V gene has CDR1 SGDLS and CDR2 YYNGEE. Sequencing was done on a sample of peripheral blood. The chain employs TRBV9 and TRBJ2-5, with 13 bases fitting TRBD2. The clonotype comes from a human donor in a cohort sampled during active COVID-19. The CDR3 bases are TGTGCCAGCAGCTTGGGGACTAGCGGGATATTAGAGACCCAGTACTTC. Its translation is CASSLGTSGILETQYF. The entire variable domain, with the rest obtained from reference TRBV9 and TRBJ2-5, is as follows: DSGVTQTPKHLITATGQRVTLRCSPRSGDLSVYWYQQSLDQGLQFLIQYYNGEERAKGNILERFSAQQFPDLHSELNLSSLELGDSALYFCASSLGTSGILETQYFGPGTRLLVL.